These 18 T cell receptor beta chains came from one sample sequenced in a study of T cell repertoires in cytomegalovirus infection. TCRdb recomputed calls from the reads with MiXCR, one row per CDR3 protein. Of a few hundred thousand distinct CDR3 sequences listed, roughly 42% are singletons. The antigens of these receptors remain unknown. The sample here was cultured PBMCs, taken from culture after CMV antigen stimulation. All receptors derive from a human donor in good health (CMV status not recorded). Some clones in this sample may be carry-over from other donors' samples.

This clonotype occurred a few times. This chain uses TRBV12-3 or TRBV12-4 with TRBJ2-7; 11 bases are shared with TRBD2. Losses at the gene ends were 8 bases for V and 1 base for J; bases not matched to a gene: 4. The CDR3 totals 14 residues. CDR3 sequence (DNA): TGTGCCAGCGGCCTAGCGGGGGGATCCTACGAGCAGTACTTC. Residues: CASGLAGGSYEQYF.

The genes are TRBV6-1 and TRBJ1-5; D gene ambiguous. V was clipped by 0 bases and J by 5 bases, with 11 bases between them. The CDR3 has 15 residues. Germline V gene lookup returns CDR1 MNHNS and CDR2 SASEGT. The CDR3 DNA is TGTGCCAGCAGTGAAGCGGGTGGGTTTTATCAGCCCCAGCATTTT. The encoded protein is CASSEAGGFYQPQHF.

In its sample, this clonotype was seen many times. The chain couples TRBV7-2 to TRBJ1-6; 11 bases are a match to TRBD1. CDR3 length: 15 residues. Germline-derived CDR1 and CDR2 are SGHTA and FQGNSA. The J segment lost 8 bases and the V segment lost 5 bases, leaving 5 bases of the junction unmatched. Here the CDR3 DNA reads TGTGCCAGCAGCAGATGGACAGGGGGCGATTCACCCCTCCACTTT. Its translation is CASSRWTGGDSPLHF.

This clonotype was counted a few times. This chain uses TRBV7-2 with TRBJ1-5, with D tentatively TRBD1 (5 bases). Trimming removed 3 bases at V and 2 bases at J, with 14 bases between. Germline V gene data show CDR1 as SGHTA and CDR2 as FQGNSA. The CDR3 covers 16 residues. The CDR3 here is CASSLGRDGRNQPQHF. CDR3 bases: TGTGCCAGCAGCTTGGGCCGGGACGGACGCAATCAGCCCCAGCATTTT.

V usage is TRBV7-8 and J usage is TRBJ2-1, with 10 bases lining up with TRBD2. The CDR3 spans 16 residues. The germline V gene encodes CDR1 SGHVS and CDR2 FQNEAQ. After removal of 5 bases from V and 7 bases from J, the junction contained 11 bases not matched to a gene. CDR3 residues: CASSPKVSGGGNEQFF. The CDR3 coding sequence is TGTGCCAGCAGCCCTAAAGTGAGCGGGGGGGGGAATGAGCAGTTCTTC.

The CDR3 loop reads CASSSGYGNTIYF. The CDR3 DNA follows: TGTGCCAGCAGCTCGGGATACGGAAACACCATATATTTT. The genes are TRBV7-4 and TRBJ1-3; no definite D call. The CDR3 totals 13 residues. The germline V gene encodes CDR1 SGHVT and CDR2 SQSDAQ. Trimming removed 4 bases at V and 4 bases at J, with 8 bases between.

This CDR3 reads CASSLGRTGDNQPQHF. The DNA for the CDR3 is TGTGCCAGCAGCTTAGGCCGGACAGGGGATAATCAGCCCCAGCATTTT. This sequence joins TRBV7-2 and TRBJ1-5, with TRBD1 matching 9 bases. The germline gives CDR1 SGHTA, CDR2 FQGNSA. The CDR3 sequence is 16 residues long. V trimming: 1 base; J trimming: 4 bases; junction bases outside the gene matches: 5.

This clonotype was counted between two and nine times. The gene calls are TRBV4-3 and TRBJ1-1, with D possibly TRBD1 on 6 matching bases. Per the germline V gene, CDR1 is LGHNA and CDR2 is YSLEER. The CDR3 sequence is 15 residues long. V lost 3 bases, J lost 0 bases, and 11 bases lay in between. CDR3 coding DNA: TGCGCCAGCAGCCATCCCGGACAGATGAACACTGAAGCTTTCTTT. Protein sequence: CASSHPGQMNTEAFF.

The chain recombines TRBV19 with TRBJ1-2; no clear D gene. V dropped 4 bases and J dropped 4 bases, with 7 bases sitting between them. The length of the CDR3 is 12 residues. Germline V gene lookup returns CDR1 LNHDA and CDR2 SQIVND (reference sequence). Here the CDR3 DNA reads TGTGCCAGTAGTAACCTGATCTATGGCTACACCTTC. Amino acid sequence: CASSNLIYGYTF. Together with reference TRBV19 and TRBJ1-2, the CDR3 gives the full variable domain: DGGITQSPKYLFRKEGQNVTLSCEQNLNHDAMYWYRQDPGQGLRLIYYSQIVNDFQKGDIAEGYSVSREKKESFPLTVTSAQKNPTAFYLCASSNLIYGYTFGSGTRLTVV.

This chain joins TRBV5-1 and TRBJ2-7, with D uncertain. The CDR3 extends over 14 amino acids. V lost 6 bases, J lost 2 bases, and 15 bases lay in between. The germline V gene encodes CDR1 SGHRS and CDR2 YFSETQ. The CDR3 here is CASTETGGTYEQYF. The CDR3 DNA is TGCGCCAGCACCGAGACGGGTGGGACCTACGAGCAGTACTTC.

About this clonotype: The missing conserved phenylalanine or tryptophan at the end of this CDR3 makes a read error likely. V gene TRBV27 combines with J gene TRBJ2-7; D might be TRBD2 (5 bases). CDR1 MNHEY and CDR2 SMNVEV come from the germline V gene (reference sequence). The CDR3 totals 14 residues. Trimming took off 5 bases at V and 5 bases at J, with 16 bases between the two ends. The CDR3 sequence: CASSPWRGIHEQYS. The CDR3 coding sequence is TGTGCCAGCAGTCCCTGGAGAGGGATCCACGAGCAGTACTCC.

This clonotype was observed a handful of times. V is TRBV7-2 and J is TRBJ2-2, with D possibly TRBD2 on 7 matching bases. Germline V gives CDR1 SGHTA, CDR2 FQGNSA. The germline V and J ends were trimmed by 1 base and 7 bases, with 16 bases remaining between them. The CDR3 is 16 residues long. CDR3 sequence: CASSLVGGGAVGELFF. The CDR3, as DNA: TGTGCCAGCAGCTTAGTGGGTGGGGGGGCAGTCGGGGAGCTGTTTTTT.

The rearrangement uses TRBV11-2 and TRBJ2-1; possible D gene TRBD1, 5 bases. CDR1 and CDR2 (germline): SGHAT, FQNNGV. V was cut by 2 bases and J by 8 bases, with 13 bases left in between. The length of the CDR3 is 14 residues. Here the CDR3 reads CASSLNNRPHEQFF. Here the CDR3 DNA reads TGTGCCAGCAGCTTAAATAACAGGCCCCATGAGCAGTTCTTC.

This clonotype was counted only a few times. The rearrangement joins TRBV6-1 to TRBJ2-5; D gene uncertain. Trimming took 5 bases from V and 6 from J, leaving 10 bases between them. Germline V gives CDR1 MNHNS, CDR2 SASEGT. The CDR3 is 12 residues long. In DNA form, the CDR3 reads TGTGCCAGCAGTTCGGACGGCAAGACCCAGTACTTC. This gives the protein CASSSDGKTQYF.

This sequence joins TRBV5-4 and TRBJ2-1; TRBD2 matches 7 bases. Germline CDR1 SGHNT, CDR2 YYREEE (reference sequence). With 0 bases clipped from V and 4 bases from J, the junction kept 10 bases outside the gene matches. The CDR3 extends over 17 amino acids. The CDR3 coding sequence is TGTGCCAGCAGCTTGGGAGGTCTAGCGGAGAAATACAATGAGCAGTTCTTC. It is translated as CASSLGGLAEKYNEQFF.

The chain has TRBV20-1 and TRBJ2-7; D is perhaps TRBD2 (5 bases). The CDR3 sequence is 14 residues long. Germline loops: CDR1 DFQATT, CDR2 SNEGSKA (reference sequence). V dropped 3 bases and J dropped 3 bases, with 15 bases sitting between them. The CDR3 region has the DNA TGCAGTGCTAGCGAGGCTAGCTCAGGCTACGAGCAGTACTTC. The encoded protein is CSASEASSGYEQYF.

The chain uses TRBV12-3 or TRBV12-4 and TRBJ1-4; the D is unclear. Trimming took 2 bases from V and 10 from J, leaving 14 bases between them. The CDR3 consists of 14 residues. CDR3 amino acids: CASSLFGRNRKLFF. CDR3 nucleotides: TGTGCCAGCAGTTTATTTGGACGGAATAGAAAACTGTTTTTT.

This clonotype was seen a few times. The V gene is TRBV6-5, the J gene TRBJ1-6, with D unresolved. Trimming shortened V by 0 bases and J by 8 bases, and 5 bases separated the two germline ends. Germline CDR1 is MNHEY and CDR2 is SVGAGI. The CDR3 runs to 13 residues. Here the CDR3 reads CASSYSRDSPLHF. In DNA form, the CDR3 reads TGTGCCAGCAGTTACTCGAGGGATTCACCCCTCCACTTT.